This TCR beta chain appears in the sequencing data of a study of CD4 T cells in relation to SARS-CoV-2 and coronaviruses (dated by TCRdb to the early 2020s). About the study as a whole: In the ViraFEST assay, PBMCs were cultured with antigen for under 13 days, after which TCR beta CDR3s were sequenced to identify antigen-specific clonal expansions. An HIV-1 Nef peptide pool or a culture without peptide was used as the negative reference condition. HLA restriction was mapped for shared crossreactive spike epitopes using patient-derived lymphoblastoid cell lines. At the level of individual TCR clonotypes, the study evaluated whether memory CD4+ T cells crossreact between the spike proteins of SARS-CoV-2 and those of common cold coronaviruses. The Adaptive Biotechnologies TCR-sequencing kit was used for samples from a few pre-COVID donors and for the naive versus memory experiments, whereas the other data were Illumina-based. A different TCR-beta assay, based on Illumina, was used to sequence expansion assays from other donors in the study.

CD4+ T cells from unexposed donors were collected before the COVID-19 pandemic (2011-2018). After approximately eleven days of culture, CD4+ T cells were isolated with the EasySep CD4+ T cell isolation kit. As far as cell numbers permitted, CD4+ T cells from unexposed donors were tested for reactivity against SARS-CoV-2 S and N as well as four spike pools from common cold coronaviruses. Around 1.9 million PBMCs per well were cultured in IMDM with about 5% human AB serum and roughly 10 IU/ml IL-2. Half of the culture medium was replaced with fresh IL-2-containing medium on days 3 and 7. In general, triplicate replicate wells were used for every peptide culture condition. Leukapheresis product for the unexposed donors was purchased commercially. Ficoll-Paque PLUS gradient centrifugation was used to isolate PBMCs from either whole blood or leukapheresis product. The PBMCs went either fresh into the expansion assay or into cryopreservation at -140 degrees C. The QIAamp Micro DNA Kit was used to extract genomic DNA from the CD4+ T cells.

The library was obtained by the immunoSEQ multiplex PCR assay. The authors' analysis ran thus. During preprocessing, nonproductive sequences were discarded, as were any CDR3s that did not begin with C, did not end with F or W, or were shorter than 7 amino acids. Antigen-specific clonotypes were called with the MANAFEST web app on the basis of expansion relative to the reference and to other culture wells. A clone was considered positive if the clone showed significant expansion compared with the reference culture in 2 of 3 replicate wells at an FDR below 0.05. For a clone to be considered positive, significant expansion relative to all other tandem wells and an odds ratio above 5 were also required. CDR3 homology was quantified as pairwise Levenshtein distance, calculated with the stringdist R package after three terminal residues were trimmed from each end. TCRdb retrieved this table from immuneACCESS and kept in-frame rearrangements only. Not all clones are present; in checked studies, unresolved V genes account for under half, and no reason is known for the remainder. The V and J calls and clone size come from that table; D and trimming were worked out from the DNA. The sample includes 24,000 or so clones, with around three quarters observed a single time. The ten largest make up roughly 15% of the sample.

Study-level results and caveats: In around two thirds of donors, memory CD4+ clonotypes turned up that crossrecognized SARS-CoV-2 and at least one common cold coronavirus spike. Crossreactivity analysis centred on spike protein, so crossreactivity against other viral proteins was not assessed. Crossreactive clones showed significantly weaker SARS-CoV-2-driven expansion than monoreactive clones, consistent with antigenic imprinting. Pre-pandemic and post-infection samples were not both contributed by any donor, so tracing of the source of pre-existing responses was limited. Small numbers of patients and of tested TCRs limited the study.

At the junction V is shortened by 3 bases and J by 4 bases, with 17 bases in between. Taken from the germline V gene, the CDR1 and CDR2 loops are SGDLS and YYNGEE. The CDR3 holds 15 amino acids from the cysteine to the phenylalanine. Only the CDR3 portion is preserved as DNA: 45 bases, with reading frame beginning at the first base. In regard to this clone: The antigen this receptor binds is unknown. One base away there is no much larger clone; base qualities are not given.

The TCR comes from a human donor in good health. The chain is encoded by TRBV9 joined to TRBJ2-7; possibly the D gene is TRBD2, per 6 matching bases. Sequenced material: CD4+ T cells from PBMCs, cultured in vitro. The DNA is TGTGCCAGCAGCGCCTTACCGGGACTCCCATACGAGCAGTACTTC. It translates to CASSALPGLPYEQYF.